The clone carrying this TCR beta chain was picked up many times. Its antigen is not known. Via MiXCR, TCRdb re-called the PCR reads, giving one row per CDR3 protein. The sample comprises about 640,000 distinct CDR3 sequences, 20% of which are singletons, and 0.75% to 0.95% rests with the top ten. This sample was taken from a study of molecular identifiers for immune sequencing clone quantification. About the research overall: Five portions were made in replicates from RNA of approximately 22,000 or 94,000 naive CD8 cells, and four underwent sequencing. Broader study findings: Because of identical TCR molecules sharing a barcode, sizes of highly expanded clones could be underestimated. The study reportedly detected spiked Jurkat TCR RNA from one cell among one million naive cells.

Germline V lookup: CDR1 MGHRA, CDR2 YSYEKL. V gave up 6 bases and J gave up 0 bases, with 16 bases separating them. This CDR3 region has 16 residues. The sequence was collected from a human donor in good health. Some libraries in this study had Jurkat cell RNA spiked in. The gene calls are TRBV4-1 and TRBJ2-3; the D is unclear. Sequencing was done on a sample of naive CD8+ T cells from blood, with Jurkat cell RNA spiked in. The subset is: FACS-sorted CD8+CD4-CCR7+CD45RA+ naive T cells. The DNA of the CDR3 is TGCGCCAGCAGGGTAACTATGACGGGTAGCACAGATACGCAGTATTTT. Amino acids: CASRVTMTGSTDTQYF.